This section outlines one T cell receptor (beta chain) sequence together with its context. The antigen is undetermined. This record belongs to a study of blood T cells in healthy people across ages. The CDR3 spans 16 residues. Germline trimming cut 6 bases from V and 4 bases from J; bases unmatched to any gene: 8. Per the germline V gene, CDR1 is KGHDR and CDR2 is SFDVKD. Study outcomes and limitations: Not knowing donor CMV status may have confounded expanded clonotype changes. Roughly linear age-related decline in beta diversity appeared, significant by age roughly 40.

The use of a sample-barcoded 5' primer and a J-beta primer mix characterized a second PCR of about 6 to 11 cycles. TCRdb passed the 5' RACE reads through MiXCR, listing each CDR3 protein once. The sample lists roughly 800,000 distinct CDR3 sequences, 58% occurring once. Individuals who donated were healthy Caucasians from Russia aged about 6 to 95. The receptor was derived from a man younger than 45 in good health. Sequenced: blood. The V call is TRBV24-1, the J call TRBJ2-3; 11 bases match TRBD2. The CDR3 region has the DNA TGTGCCACCAGTCCAAGACTAGCGGGACGGTCAGATACGCAGTATTTT. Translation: CATSPRLAGRSDTQYF.